Included here is one T cell receptor beta chain sequence, with context. The data belong to a study of blood T cell repertoires in COVID-19. Recruitment covered about 26 US areas and drew participants whose ages spanned roughly 18 to 89 years. Per the original data handling: Amplifying reference gene primers gave estimates of nucleated cell counts. Sequenced by immunoSEQ multiplex PCR; TCRdb stores in-frame clones only, minus some. V and J calls and clone size are copied from that table; D and trimming were computed from the DNA. The sample contains some 260,000 clones, about 89% of which appear only once. This CDR3 spans 16 amino acids. V was pared by 2 bases and J by 1 base, with 4 bases of the junction left unmatched. The germline CDR1 and CDR2 sequences are SEHNR and FQNEAQ (reference sequence).

The chain combines TRBV7-9 with TRBJ2-3, with 9 bases identical to TRBD2. This receptor was taken from a young woman who had recovered from COVID-19. Sequenced input: PBMCs or T cells enriched from blood (not recorded which). CDR3 bases: TGTGCCAGCAGCTTAAGGCGACTAGCGGGCACAGATACGCAGTATTTT. Protein product: CASSLRRLAGTDTQYF.